Below are 8 T cell receptor beta chains sequenced from a single sample in a study of control samples from healthy donors and cancer patients. Produced via immunoSEQ multiplex PCR; TCRdb's table is partial and in-frame only. The sample has about 94,000 clones, around 83% seen once. The sequenced material came from blood. Receptors were obtained from a woman aged 45-65 years in good health.

This clone was counted a single time. V gene TRBV6-6 combines with J gene TRBJ1-5, with TRBD1 identical over 7 bases. The V gene's germline CDR1 is MNHNY and CDR2 SVGAGI (reference sequence). V lost 5 bases to trimming and J lost 2 bases; unmatched junction nucleotides: 6. This CDR3 is 15 amino acids long. The CDR3 sequence: CASSTGTDGNQPQHF. In nucleotides, the CDR3 is TGTGCCAGCAGTACCGGGACAGACGGCAATCAGCCCCAGCATTTT.

This clone appeared a few times. This chain joins TRBV11-2 and TRBJ1-2; TRBD1 might be the D (6 bases). CDR1 is SGHAT and CDR2 is FQNNGV in the germline V gene. The CDR3 totals 13 residues. Trimming cost V 4 bases and J 5 bases, with 11 bases left between them. The CDR3 is CASSSQGRYGYTF. For the CDR3, the DNA is TGTGCCAGCAGCTCGCAGGGGAGGTATGGCTACACCTTC.

V gene TRBV4-2 combines with J gene TRBJ2-1, with TRBD2 matching over 12 bases. CDR1 and CDR2 from the germline V gene are LGHNA and YNFKEQ. The CDR3 sequence is 18 residues long. The V and J ends lost 3 bases and 4 bases, in that order; junction bases with no gene match: 10. In DNA, the CDR3 is TGTGCCAGCAGCCAGTACACCGGACTAGCGGGAATGTACAATGAGCAGTTCTTC. Translated: CASSQYTGLAGMYNEQFF.

This clone was seen once. V gene TRBV4-3 combines with J gene TRBJ1-2; TRBD1 matches at 10 bases. V trimming: 4 bases; J trimming: 2 bases; junction bases outside the gene matches: 7. The V gene's germline CDR1 is LGHNA and CDR2 YSLEER. The CDR3 spans 16 residues. CDR3 nucleotides: TGCGCCAGCAGCCGAACGAAGGGACAGGGGAACTATGGCTACACCTTC. Encoded protein: CASSRTKGQGNYGYTF.

The chain recombines TRBV2 with TRBJ1-4; 7 nucleotides match TRBD1. V gave up 6 bases and J gave up 2 bases; unmatched junction bases: 6. CDR3 length equals 15 residues. The germline V gene encodes CDR1 SNHLY and CDR2 FYNNEI. The chain's CDR3 is CASSRRGQTNEKLFF. CDR3 coding DNA: TGTGCCAGCAGCCGTAGGGGACAGACTAATGAAAAACTGTTTTTT.

The count of this clone is one. The chain employs TRBV5-5 and TRBJ1-1; 8 bases map to TRBD1. CDR1 is SGHKS, CDR2 YYEKEE, per germline (reference sequence). The CDR3 runs to 15 residues. V gave up 0 bases and J gave up 0 bases; unmatched junction bases: 1. CDR3 residues: CASSLARGLNTEAFF. In nucleotides, the CDR3 is TGTGCCAGCAGCTTGGCCAGGGGGCTGAACACTGAAGCTTTCTTT.

This clone was picked up a small number of times. This rearrangement joins TRBV15 to TRBJ2-1; 8 bases are a match to TRBD1. Per germline, CDR1 LNHNV and CDR2 YYDKDF (reference sequence). The trim removed 5 bases at V and 5 bases at J, leaving 5 bases unmatched. The CDR3 length is 14 residues. For the CDR3, the DNA is TGTGCCACCAGCCGGGACAGGCTCGACAATGAGCAGTTCTTC. It encodes CATSRDRLDNEQFF.

This sequence joins TRBV6-5 and TRBJ1-2; D might be TRBD1 (6 bases). The CDR3 extends over 15 amino acids. V was clipped by 6 bases and J by 3 bases, with 17 bases between them. The germline gives CDR1 MNHEY, CDR2 SVGAGI. The DNA for the CDR3 is TGTGCCAGCAGACAGGACAGAAATTCTTACTATGGCTACACCTTC. It translates to CASRQDRNSYYGYTF.